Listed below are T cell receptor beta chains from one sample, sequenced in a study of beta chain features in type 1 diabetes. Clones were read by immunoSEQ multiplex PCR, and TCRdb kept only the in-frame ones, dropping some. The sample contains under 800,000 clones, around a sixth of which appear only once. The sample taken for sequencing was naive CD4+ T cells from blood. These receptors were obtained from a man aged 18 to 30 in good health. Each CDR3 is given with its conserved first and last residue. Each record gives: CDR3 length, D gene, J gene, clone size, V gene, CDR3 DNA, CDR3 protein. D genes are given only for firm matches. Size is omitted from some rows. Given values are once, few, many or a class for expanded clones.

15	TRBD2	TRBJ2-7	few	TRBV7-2	TGTGCCAGCTCCCCGGGGGGGGCAGGACGGTACGAGCAGTACTTC	CASSPGGAGRYEQYF
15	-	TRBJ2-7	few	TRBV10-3	TGTGCCATCAGTGAGCGGGGTTTCAGCTCCTACGAGCAGTACTTC	CAISERGFSSYEQYF
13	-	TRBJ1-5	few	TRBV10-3	TGTGCCATCAGTGAGGGAGAGGTACAGCCCCAGCATTTT	CAISEGEVQPQHF
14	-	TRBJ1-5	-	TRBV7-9	TGTGCCAGCAGCTTAGCTTCCGGGGATCAGCCCCAGCATTTT	CASSLASGDQPQHF
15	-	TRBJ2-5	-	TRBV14	TGTGCCAGCAGCCAACTGCGGGACGTCCAAGAGACCCAGTACTTC	CASSQLRDVQETQYF
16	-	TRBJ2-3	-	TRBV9	TGTGCCAGCAGCGCCATTCAGGGGTCCAGCACAGATACGCAGTATTTT	CASSAIQGSSTDTQYF
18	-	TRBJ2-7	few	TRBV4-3	TGCGCCAGCAGCCAAGATCTACCTCCTAGTGGGTGGAACCACGAGCAGTACTTC	CASSQDLPPSGWNHEQYF
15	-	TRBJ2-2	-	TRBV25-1	TGTGCCAGCAGTGAAACGGGGACAAACACCGGGGAGCTGTTTTTT	CASSETGTNTGELFF
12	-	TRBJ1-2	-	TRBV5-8	TGTGCCAGCAGCTTGGCAGGGTACGGCTACACCTTC	CASSLAGYGYTF
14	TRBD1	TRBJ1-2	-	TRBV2	TGTGCCAGCAAGGGACAGCAGACCTCCTATGGCTACACCTTC	CASKGQQTSYGYTF